The source of this T cell receptor (beta chain) is a study of T cell responses to AZD1222 COVID-19 vaccine. Broader study findings: Sampling captured repertoires only after the peak T cell response. Baseline serology detected seropositivity in only 5 or 6 AZD1222 recipients. Regions 160-218 and 743-854 held dominance among vaccine-associated CD4 TCRs, which spanned spike.

Pooling of second doses given at about 4 or about 12 weeks was done. The protocol was immunoSEQ multiplex PCR, while the TCRdb copy is restricted to in-frame clones and leaves out a portion. The repertoire holds 110,000 or so clones, with around 89% as singletons. For this clone: Its antigen is still unknown.

This CDR3 is 14 amino acids long. V was shortened by 3 bases and J by 2 bases, with 8 bases between the two germline ends. The germline gives CDR1 MDHEN, CDR2 SYDVKM. The sample in question was peripheral blood, obtained 28 days after the second AZD1222 dose. The chain couples TRBV28 to TRBJ1-5, with no clear D. This clonotype was obtained from an adult who received the AZD1222 COVID-19 vaccine. Written as DNA, the CDR3 is TGTGCCAGCAGTTTTAGTCACGGCAATCAGCCCCAGCATTTT. It is translated as CASSFSHGNQPQHF.